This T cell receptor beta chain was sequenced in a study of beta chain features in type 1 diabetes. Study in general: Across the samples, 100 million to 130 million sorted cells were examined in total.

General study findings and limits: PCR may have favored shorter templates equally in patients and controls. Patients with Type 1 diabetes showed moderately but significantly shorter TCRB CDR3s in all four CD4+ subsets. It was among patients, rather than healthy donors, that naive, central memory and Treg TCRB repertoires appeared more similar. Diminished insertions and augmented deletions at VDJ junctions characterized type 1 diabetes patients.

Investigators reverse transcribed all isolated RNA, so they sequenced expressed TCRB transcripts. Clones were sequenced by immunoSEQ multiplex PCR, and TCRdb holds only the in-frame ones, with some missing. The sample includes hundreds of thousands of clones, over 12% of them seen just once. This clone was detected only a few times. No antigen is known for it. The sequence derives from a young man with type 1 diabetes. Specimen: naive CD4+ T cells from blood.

The CDR3 DNA follows: TGTGCCAGCAGCAGAATACAGGGTTTCCTTTCAGATACGCAGTATTTT. It codes for CASSRIQGFLSDTQYF. The chain couples TRBV11-2 to TRBJ2-3; D perhaps matches TRBD1 (6 bases). With 5 bases removed from V and 4 bases from J, the gap between germline ends came to 19 bases. This CDR3 is 16 amino acids long. The germline V gene encodes CDR1 SGHAT and CDR2 FQNNGV.